The sequence of this T cell receptor (beta chain) was determined in a study of memory CD4+ T cells and cytomegalovirus serostatus. The overall study: Healthy Belgian adult donors included roughly ten CMV-positive and some 24 CMV-negative people.

On this clone: Its target is unknown.

Per the authors' pipeline: Out-of-frame sequences were removed, leaving about 2,300,000 distinct TCRbeta sequences. Repertoires were generated with immunoSEQ multiplex PCR, while TCRdb's copy carries only in-frame clones and drops some. The D gene and trimming were derived from the DNA, and the V and J assignments and clone size from that table. The sample lists some 60,000 clones, roughly 77% seen once, with 2.6% in the top ten. The CDR3 has 16 residues. Germline V gene lookup returns CDR1 SGHTA and CDR2 FQGNSA. V was pared by 5 bases and J by 0 bases, with 6 bases of the junction left unmatched. Study-level findings and limits: Of approximately 150 reported CMV TCRbeta sequences, around 63 were found in memory CD4+ repertoires.

The sort gate was single viable CD3+CD4+CD8-CD45RO+ cells for memory CD4+ T cells. Serostatus was set by detecting CMV pp150, pp28, p38, p52 IgG. The TCR comes from an adult in good health and CMV-seropositive. Source material: memory CD4+ T cells from blood. J is TRBJ2-1 and V is TRBV7-2; 8 nucleotides agree with TRBD2. In DNA form, the CDR3 reads TGTGCCAGCAGCCCCACGAGCGGGAGCTCCTACAATGAGCAGTTCTTC. Residues: CASSPTSGSSYNEQFF.